The text below deals with one T cell receptor (beta chain). This CDR3 is also generated by other DNA sequences in the sample. This record comes from a study of T cell changes during pregnancy in multiple sclerosis. Clones were sequenced by immunoSEQ multiplex PCR, and TCRdb holds only the in-frame ones, with some missing. Here the sample spans about 59,000 clones, 85% to 95% being singletons. The germline V gene encodes CDR1 ENHRY and CDR2 SYGVKD. Trimming pared 3 bases from V and 3 bases from J, leaving 6 bases between. This CDR3 has 12 residues. This sequence joins TRBV10-3 and TRBJ2-7; D not certain. The sequencing here drew on CD8+ T cells from peripheral blood mononuclear cells, taken in the third trimester of pregnancy. This clonotype was obtained from a female donor with multiple sclerosis, enrolled in a pregnancy study. For the CDR3, the DNA is TGTGCCATCAGTGATACTGGCTACGAGCAGTACTTC. Residues: CAISDTGYEQYF.